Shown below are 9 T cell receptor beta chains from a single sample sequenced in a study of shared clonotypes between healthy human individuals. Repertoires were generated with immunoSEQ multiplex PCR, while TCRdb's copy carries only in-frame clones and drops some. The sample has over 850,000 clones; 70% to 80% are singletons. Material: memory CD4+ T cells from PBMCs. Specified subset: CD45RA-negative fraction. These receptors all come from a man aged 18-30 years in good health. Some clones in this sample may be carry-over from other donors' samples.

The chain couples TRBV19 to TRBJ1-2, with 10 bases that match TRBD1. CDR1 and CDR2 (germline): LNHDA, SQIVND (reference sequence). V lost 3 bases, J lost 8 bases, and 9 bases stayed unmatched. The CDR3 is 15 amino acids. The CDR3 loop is CASSIRDRGVGGYTF. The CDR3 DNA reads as TGTGCCAGTAGTATCCGGGACAGGGGAGTGGGCGGCTACACCTTC.

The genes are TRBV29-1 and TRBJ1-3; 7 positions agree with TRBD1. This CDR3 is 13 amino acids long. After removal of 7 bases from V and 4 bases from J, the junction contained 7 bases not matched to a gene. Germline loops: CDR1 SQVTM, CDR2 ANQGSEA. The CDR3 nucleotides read TGCAGCGGCGAGACAGGGAACGGAAACACCATATATTTT. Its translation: CSGETGNGNTIYF.

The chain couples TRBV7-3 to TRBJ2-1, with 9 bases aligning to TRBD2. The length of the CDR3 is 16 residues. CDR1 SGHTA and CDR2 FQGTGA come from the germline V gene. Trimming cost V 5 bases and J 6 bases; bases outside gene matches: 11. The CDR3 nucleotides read TGTGCCAGCAGCGCCCAAGCGGGAGGTTTGCCCAATGAGCAGTTCTTC. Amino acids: CASSAQAGGLPNEQFF.

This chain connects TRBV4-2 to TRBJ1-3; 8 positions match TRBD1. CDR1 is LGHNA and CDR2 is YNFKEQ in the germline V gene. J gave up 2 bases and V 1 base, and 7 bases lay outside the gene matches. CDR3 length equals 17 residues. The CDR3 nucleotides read TGTGCCAGCAGCCAAGGGGGCTGGACAGGGACTGGAAACACCATATATTTT. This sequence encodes CASSQGGWTGTGNTIYF.

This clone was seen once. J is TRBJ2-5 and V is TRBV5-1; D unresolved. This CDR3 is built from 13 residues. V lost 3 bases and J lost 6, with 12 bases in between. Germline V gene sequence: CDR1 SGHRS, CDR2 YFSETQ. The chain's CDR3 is CASSSDLRQTQYF. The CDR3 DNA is TGCGCCAGCAGCTCGGACCTACGGCAGACCCAGTACTTC.

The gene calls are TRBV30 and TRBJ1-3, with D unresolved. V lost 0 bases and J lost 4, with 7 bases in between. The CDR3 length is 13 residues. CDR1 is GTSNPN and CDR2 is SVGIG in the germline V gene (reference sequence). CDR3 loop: CAWSVAGGNTIYF. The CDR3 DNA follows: TGTGCCTGGAGTGTAGCGGGGGGAAACACCATATATTTT.

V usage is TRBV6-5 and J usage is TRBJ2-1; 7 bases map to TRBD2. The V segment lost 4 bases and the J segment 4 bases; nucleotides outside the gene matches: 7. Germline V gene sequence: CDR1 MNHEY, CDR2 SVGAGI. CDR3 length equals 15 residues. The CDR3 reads CASSSPGLQYNEQFF. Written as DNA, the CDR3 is TGTGCCAGCAGTTCCCCGGGACTACAATACAATGAGCAGTTCTTC.

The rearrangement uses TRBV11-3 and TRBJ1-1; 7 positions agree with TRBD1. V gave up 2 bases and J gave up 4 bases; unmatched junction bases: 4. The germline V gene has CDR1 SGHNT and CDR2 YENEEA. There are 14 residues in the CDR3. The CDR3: CASSLKGAPTEAFF. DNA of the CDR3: TGTGCCAGCAGCTTAAAGGGGGCGCCCACTGAAGCTTTCTTT.

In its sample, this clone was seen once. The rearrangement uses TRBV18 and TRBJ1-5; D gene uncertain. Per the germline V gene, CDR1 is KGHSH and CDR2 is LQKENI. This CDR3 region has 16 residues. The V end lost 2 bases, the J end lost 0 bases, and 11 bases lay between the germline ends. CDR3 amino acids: CASSPLPQSSNQPQHF. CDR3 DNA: TGTGCCAGCTCACCATTACCACAGAGTAGCAATCAGCCCCAGCATTTT.